This TCR beta chain appears in the sequencing data of a study of shared clonotypes between healthy human individuals. Study-wide findings and caveats: It was the non-shared clonotypes that had lower generation probabilities than clonotypes shared by all four donors. Estimated richness was generally greater in naive than memory subsets.

Donation came from healthy HIV-negative adults that had no recent acute infections or vaccinations. Evenly divided among several immunoSEQ plates was the genomic DNA of each subset. Profiled with immunoSEQ multiplex PCR; TCRdb holds only in-frame clones, not every one. The table records about 2.4 million clones, approximately 93% of them present only once. Germline CDR1 is MDHEN and CDR2 is SYDVKM. The CDR3 loop spans 12 amino acids. The V end was cut by 6 bases, the J end by 4 bases, with 9 bases between. In this sample, this clone turned up a few times. The antigen is not known. Material for sequencing was naive CD4+ T cells from PBMCs. Described subset: CD45RA+ positively selected. The source is a man between 18 and 35 years old in good health. Some clones in this sample may be carry-over from other donors' samples. The rearrangement uses TRBV28 and TRBJ1-1; D ambiguous. Written as DNA, the CDR3 is TGTGCCAGCAGCTACCGGACCACTGAAGCTTTCTTT. Translated, it gives CASSYRTTEAFF. The full variable domain, with the rest looked up from reference TRBV28 and TRBJ1-1, is DVKVTQSSRYLVKRTGEKVFLECVQDMDHENMFWYRQDPGLGLRLIYFSYDVKMKEKGDIPEGYSVSREKKERFSLILESASTNQTSMYLCASSYRTTEAFFGQGTRLTVV.